The 3 T cell receptor beta chains below all came from one sample that was sequenced in a study of T-cell memory formation after mild COVID-19. One entry per CDR3 protein, called by TCRdb with MiXCR from the 5' RACE reads. This sample yields 400,000 to 450,000 distinct CDR3 sequences, of which 15% to 20% are seen a single time; 20% to 25% belongs to the top ten. The sequencing input was PBMCs or a T cell subset sorted from them (not recorded which). The receptors were sampled from a man aged 18 to 30 who had mild COVID-19 (a few samples of this study predate the infection). Cell type and time point are not known.

The V gene is TRBV12-3 or TRBV12-4, the J gene TRBJ2-3, with D perhaps assigned TRBD1 or TRBD2 (6 bases each). The CDR3 contains 16 residues. V lost 5 bases to trimming and J lost 4 bases, with 19 bases between them. CDR3 bases: TGTGCCAGCAGTGGTCGTGGGGGGCGCGTCGCAGATACGCAGTATTTT. Protein sequence: CASSGRGGRVADTQYF.

This clonotype turned up a few times. This rearrangement joins TRBV2 to TRBJ1-1; D is undetermined. CDR1 SNHLY and CDR2 FYNNEI come from the germline V gene. The CDR3 length is 13 residues. The ends were cut back, 4 bases at V and 4 bases at J, with 10 bases in the middle. This chain's CDR3 is CASSASWATEAFF. In DNA, the CDR3 is TGTGCCAGCAGTGCGTCATGGGCCACTGAAGCTTTCTTT. Full variable domain (rest looked up from reference TRBV2 and TRBJ1-1): EPEVTQTPSHQVTQMGQEVILRCVPISNHLYFYWYRQILGQKVEFLVSFYNNEISEKSEIFDDQFSVERPDGSNFTLKIRSTKLEDSAMYFCASSASWATEAFFGQGTRLTVV.

The chain joins TRBV18 to TRBJ1-5, with D possibly matching TRBD1 (6 bases). The CDR3 consists of 14 residues. Trimming took 3 bases from V and 7 from J, leaving 13 bases between them. Germline V CDR1 and CDR2: KGHSH, LQKENI. CDR3 loop: CASSPGQTGQPQHF. Here the CDR3 DNA reads TGTGCCAGCTCACCCGGACAGACCGGGCAGCCCCAGCATTTT.